The entry that follows covers one TCR beta chain sequence. Its target is not known. The CDR3 is made up of 15 amino acids. Trimming removed 4 bases from V and 5 bases from J, with 18 bases in between. CDR1 is SGHKS and CDR2 is YYEKEE in the germline V gene (reference sequence). The sample belongs to a study of T cell responses to AZD1222 COVID-19 vaccine. Here immunoSEQ multiplex PCR was the method, and the copy in TCRdb shows in-frame clones only, minus some. The table has about 99,000 clones, around 92% seen once. Study-wide findings and caveats: Per reports, nearly half of all spike-specific TCRs target regions that are unmutated in variants. Spike-wide coverage was observed for vaccine-associated CD4 TCRs, with dominant responses at 160-218 and 743-854. All repertoire sampling was performed exclusively after the peak T cell response. Just 5 to 7 people given AZD1222 tested seropositive at baseline.

This sequence joins TRBV5-5 and TRBJ1-1, with D maybe TRBD1 (5 bases). Source: peripheral blood, taken on day 0 of AZD1222 vaccination. The receptor was derived from an adult in good health. The CDR3 DNA reads TGTGCCAGCAGCCCATACCGGGACTCTAGGACTGAAGCTTTCTTT. Protein sequence: CASSPYRDSRTEAFF.